This record covers a single TCR beta chain. The PCR used 60 Vbeta and 13 Jbeta primers. Generated by immunoSEQ multiplex PCR, the TCRdb table keeps only in-frame clones and is missing some. The sample holds 100,000 or so clones, more than 80% seen once. The germline V gene encodes CDR1 MNHEY and CDR2 SVGAGI. V lost 5 bases and J 2 bases, leaving 9 bases between the germline ends. The CDR3 is made up of 13 amino acids. The entry originates in a study of cytomegalovirus exposure and HLA in healthy donors. The chain uses TRBV6-5 and TRBJ2-5; D is possibly TRBD2 (5 bases). This clonotype originated in a man aged 18 to 30 in good health and CMV-seronegative. Sequencing used PBMCs. The chain's CDR3 is CASSRTGQETQYF. The CDR3 DNA reads as TGTGCCAGCAGTCGGACGGGGCAAGAGACCCAGTACTTC.